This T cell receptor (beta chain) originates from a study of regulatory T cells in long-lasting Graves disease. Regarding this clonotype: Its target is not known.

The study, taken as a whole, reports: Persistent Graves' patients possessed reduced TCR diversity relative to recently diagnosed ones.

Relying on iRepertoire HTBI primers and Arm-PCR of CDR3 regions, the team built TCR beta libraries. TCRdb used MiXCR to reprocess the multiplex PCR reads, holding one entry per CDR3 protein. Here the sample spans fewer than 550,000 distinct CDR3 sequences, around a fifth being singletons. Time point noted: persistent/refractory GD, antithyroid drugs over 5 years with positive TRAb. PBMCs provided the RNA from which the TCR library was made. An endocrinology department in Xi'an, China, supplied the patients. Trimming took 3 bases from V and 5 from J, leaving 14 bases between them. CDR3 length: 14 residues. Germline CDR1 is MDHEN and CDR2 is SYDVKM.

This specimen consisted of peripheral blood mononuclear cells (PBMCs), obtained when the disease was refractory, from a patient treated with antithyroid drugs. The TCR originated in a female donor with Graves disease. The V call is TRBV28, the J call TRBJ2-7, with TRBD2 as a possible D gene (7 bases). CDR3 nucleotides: TGTGCCAGCAGTTTCCGGGGGGCGGAACACGAGCAGTACTTC. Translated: CASSFRGAEHEQYF.